The clone carrying this TCR beta chain was seen a few times. This entry belongs to a study of identical twins' blood T cells. TCRdb re-derived calls from the 5' RACE reads in MiXCR, one entry per CDR3 protein. The sample includes 300,000 to 400,000 distinct CDR3 sequences, 28% of them seen just once. Germline V gene data show CDR1 as SGHTA and CDR2 as FQGNSA. The ends were cut back, 7 bases at V and 4 bases at J, with 5 bases in the middle. CDR3 length equals 11 residues. Sequencing was done on a sample of PBMCs. The sequence derives from a woman aged 18-49 years in good health. This chain joins TRBV7-2 and TRBJ1-3, with no clear D. Here the CDR3 reads CASTLGNTIYF. The CDR3 nucleotides read TGTGCCAGCACCCTGGGAAACACCATATATTTT.